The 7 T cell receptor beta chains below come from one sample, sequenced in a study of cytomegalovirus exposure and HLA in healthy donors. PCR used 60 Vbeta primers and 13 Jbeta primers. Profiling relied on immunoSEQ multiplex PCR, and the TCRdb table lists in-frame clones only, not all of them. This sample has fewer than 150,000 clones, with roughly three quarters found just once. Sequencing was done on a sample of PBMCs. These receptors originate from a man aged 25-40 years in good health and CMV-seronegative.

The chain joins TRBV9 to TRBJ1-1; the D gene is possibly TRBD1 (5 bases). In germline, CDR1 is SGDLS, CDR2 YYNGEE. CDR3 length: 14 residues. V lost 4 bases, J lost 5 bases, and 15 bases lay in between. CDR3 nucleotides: TGTGCCAGCAGCTACGGTGGGGGAGGGACTGAAGCTTTCTTT. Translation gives CASSYGGGGTEAFF. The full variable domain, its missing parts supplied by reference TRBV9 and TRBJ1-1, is DSGVTQTPKHLITATGQRVTLRCSPRSGDLSVYWYQQSLDQGLQFLIQYYNGEERAKGNILERFSAQQFPDLHSELNLSSLELGDSALYFCASSYGGGGTEAFFGQGTRLTVV.

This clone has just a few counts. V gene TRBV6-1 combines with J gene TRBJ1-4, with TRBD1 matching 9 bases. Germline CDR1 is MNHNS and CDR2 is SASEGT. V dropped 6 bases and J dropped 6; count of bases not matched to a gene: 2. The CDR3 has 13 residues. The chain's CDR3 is CASRRQGDEKLFF. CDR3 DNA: TGTGCCAGCAGGCGACAGGGGGATGAAAAACTGTTTTTT.

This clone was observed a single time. CDR3 coding DNA: TGTGCCAGCAGCTCCCCGACTTTGAATGAGCAGTTCTTC. Its protein product is CASSSPTLNEQFF. The chain employs TRBV6-6 and TRBJ2-1; unclear D gene. With 6 bases removed from V and 7 bases from J, the gap between germline ends came to 13 bases. The germline gives CDR1 MNHNY, CDR2 SVGAGI (reference sequence). The CDR3 is 13 amino acids.

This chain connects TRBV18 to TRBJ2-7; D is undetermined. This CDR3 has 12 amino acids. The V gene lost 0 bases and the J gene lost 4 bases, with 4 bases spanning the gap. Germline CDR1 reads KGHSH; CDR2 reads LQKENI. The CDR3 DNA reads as TGTGCCAGCTCACCACCAACATACGAGCAGTACTTC. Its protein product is CASSPPTYEQYF.

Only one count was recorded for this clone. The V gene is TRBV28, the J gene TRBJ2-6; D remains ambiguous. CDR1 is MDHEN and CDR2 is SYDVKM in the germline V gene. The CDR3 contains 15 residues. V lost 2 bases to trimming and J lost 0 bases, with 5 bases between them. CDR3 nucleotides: TGTGCCAGCAGTTTAGGGCACTCTGGGGCCAACGTCCTGACTTTC. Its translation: CASSLGHSGANVLTF.

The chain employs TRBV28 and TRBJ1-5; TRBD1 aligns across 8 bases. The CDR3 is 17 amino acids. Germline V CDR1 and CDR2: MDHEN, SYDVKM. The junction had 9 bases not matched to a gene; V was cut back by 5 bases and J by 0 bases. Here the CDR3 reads CASSLDRDWDSNQPQHF. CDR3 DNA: TGTGCCAGCAGTCTGGACAGGGATTGGGATAGCAATCAGCCCCAGCATTTT.

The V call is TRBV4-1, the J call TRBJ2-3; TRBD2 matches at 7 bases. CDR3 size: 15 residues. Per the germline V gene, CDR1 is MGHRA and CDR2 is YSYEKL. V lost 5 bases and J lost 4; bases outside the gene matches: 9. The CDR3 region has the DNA TGCGCCAGCAGCAACCTAGCGGAAGAAGCAGATACGCAGTATTTT. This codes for CASSNLAEEADTQYF.